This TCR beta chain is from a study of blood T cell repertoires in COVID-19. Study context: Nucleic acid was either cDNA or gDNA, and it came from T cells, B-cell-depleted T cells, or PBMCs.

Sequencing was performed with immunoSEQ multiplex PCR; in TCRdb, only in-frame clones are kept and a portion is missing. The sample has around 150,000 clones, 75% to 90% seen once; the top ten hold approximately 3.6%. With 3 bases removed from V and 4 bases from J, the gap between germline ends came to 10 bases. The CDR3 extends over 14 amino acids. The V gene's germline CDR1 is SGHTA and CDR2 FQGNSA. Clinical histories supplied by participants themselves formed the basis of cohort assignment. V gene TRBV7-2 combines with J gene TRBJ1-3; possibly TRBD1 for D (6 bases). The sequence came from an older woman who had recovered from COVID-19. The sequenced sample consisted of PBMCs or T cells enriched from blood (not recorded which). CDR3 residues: CASSFNRDGNTIYF. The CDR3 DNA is TGTGCCAGCAGCTTCAACAGGGACGGAAACACCATATATTTT.